A single sample gave rise to the 30 T cell receptor beta chains below, sequenced in a study of cytomegalovirus exposure and HLA in healthy donors. This PCR relied on a set of 60 Vbeta primers and 13 Jbeta primers. Clones were read by immunoSEQ multiplex PCR, and TCRdb kept only the in-frame ones, dropping some. The profile shows hundreds of thousands of clones, around 80% of them singletons. Sequenced input: PBMCs. The receptors come from a man between 35 and 55 years old in good health and CMV-seropositive.

The chain carries TRBV29-1 and TRBJ2-1, with 7 bases that match TRBD1. Germline lookup yields CDR1 SQVTM and CDR2 ANQGSEA. V dropped 7 bases and J dropped 6; count of bases not matched to a gene: 9. The CDR3 spans 13 residues. The CDR3 region is CSARTGKGNEQFF. CDR3 in DNA: TGCAGCGCCCGGACAGGAAAGGGCAATGAGCAGTTCTTC.

The genes are TRBV9 and TRBJ2-1, with 11 bases lining up with TRBD2. Looked up from germline, CDR1 is SGDLS and CDR2 is YYNGEE. CDR3 length: 15 residues. Trimming took 0 bases from V and 8 from J; bases not matched to a gene: 4. CDR3 in DNA: TGTGCCAGCAGCGTAGTTACTAGCGGGAGTTATGAGCAGTTCTTC. The encoded protein is CASSVVTSGSYEQFF.

The genes are TRBV5-6 and TRBJ1-2; 9 positions agree with TRBD1. The ends lost 4 bases at V and 4 bases at J; junction bases unmatched: 8. Per germline, CDR1 SGHDT and CDR2 YYEEEE. The CDR3 sequence is 15 residues long. The CDR3 is CASSVQGAIIYGYTF. In DNA form, the CDR3 reads TGTGCCAGCAGCGTACAGGGGGCCATCATCTATGGCTACACCTTC.

The rearrangement joins TRBV5-1 to TRBJ2-1; 7 bases match TRBD2. The ends lost 0 bases at V and 2 bases at J; junction bases unmatched: 5. Germline CDR1 is SGHRS and CDR2 is YFSETQ. The CDR3 is 16 residues long. As DNA, the CDR3 is TGCGCCAGCAGCTTGGGCGCTAGCGGCGCCTACAATGAGCAGTTCTTC. This encodes CASSLGASGAYNEQFF.

This clone was seen once. The CDR3 DNA reads TGTGCCAGCAGCTTGGATTTGACAGCTGGGGCCAACGTCCTGACTTTC. Protein: CASSLDLTAGANVLTF. The chain recombines TRBV5-6 with TRBJ2-6; perhaps TRBD1 as D (5 bases). Germline V CDR1 and CDR2: SGHDT, YYEEEE. V lost 0 bases to trimming and J lost 2 bases, with 9 bases between them. The CDR3 spans 16 residues.

This clone was seen only a few times. The V and J genes are TRBV14 and TRBJ1-3; D might be TRBD1 (5 bases). CDR1 is SGHDN, CDR2 FVKESK, per germline. Trimming left V 11 bases short and J 0 bases short, with 29 bases between. The CDR3 has 19 residues. The CDR3 is CAPPQGRADYRLSGNTIYF. CDR3 sequence (DNA): TGTGCCCCACCTCAGGGTAGGGCGGACTATAGGCTCTCTGGAAACACCATATATTTT. Together with reference TRBV14 and TRBJ1-3, the CDR3 gives the full variable domain: EAGVTQFPSHSVIEKGQTVTLRCDPISGHDNLYWYRRVMGKEIKFLLHFVKESKQDESGMPNNRFLAERTGGTYSTLKVQPAELEDSGVYFCAPPQGRADYRLSGNTIYFGEGSWLTVV.

This chain links TRBV19 with TRBJ1-2, with D unclear. The CDR3 is made up of 12 amino acids. Germline V lookup: CDR1 LNHDA, CDR2 SQIVND (reference sequence). Trimming took 3 bases from V and 5 from J, leaving 7 bases between them. DNA of the CDR3: TGTGCCAGTAGTATCGCTCGGTATGGCTACACCTTC. It translates to CASSIARYGYTF.

This chain connects TRBV6-1 to TRBJ2-5; D is unresolved. The CDR3 length is 12 residues. Between the trimmed V and J ends, which lost 1 base and 5 bases, there was a span of 5 bases. Germline V gene data show CDR1 as MNHNS and CDR2 as SASEGT. The CDR3 loop is CASSEVRETQYF. The CDR3 DNA reads TGTGCCAGCAGTGAAGTCCGGGAGACCCAGTACTTC.

The chain carries TRBV6-5 and TRBJ2-7; maybe TRBD1 (5 bases). The CDR3 has 14 amino acids. The germline CDR1 and CDR2 sequences are MNHEY and SVGAGI. The V end lost 4 bases, the J end lost 7 bases, and 17 bases lay between the germline ends. The CDR3 here is CASSWAPRVWEQYF. CDR3 sequence (DNA): TGTGCCAGCAGTTGGGCCCCCAGGGTGTGGGAGCAGTACTTC.

The chain couples TRBV12-5 to TRBJ2-7; D is undetermined. The germline CDR1 and CDR2 sequences are LGHNT and FRNRAP. The CDR3 totals 12 residues. Trimming left V 6 bases short and J 5 bases short, with 11 bases between. This CDR3 reads CASGLSPHEQYF. Written as DNA, the CDR3 is TGTGCTAGTGGCTTATCCCCCCACGAGCAGTACTTC.

The chain joins TRBV11-3 to TRBJ2-1; maybe TRBD1 (5 bases). CDR3 length: 14 amino acids. Deletions cut 1 base from V and 8 bases from J, with 12 bases between. Germline V CDR1 and CDR2: SGHNT, YENEEA. CDR3 region: CASSLGQGNDEQFF. The CDR3 coding sequence is TGTGCCAGCAGCTTAGGCCAGGGTAACGATGAGCAGTTCTTC.

J is TRBJ2-3 and V is TRBV12-5; tentatively, D is TRBD2 (5 bases). V lost 9 bases, J lost 0 bases, and 7 bases lay in between. The germline CDR1 and CDR2 sequences are LGHNT and FRNRAP. This CDR3 region has 12 residues. The CDR3 nucleotides read TGTGCTAGCGGCGGGAGCACAGATACGCAGTATTTT. Protein product: CASGGSTDTQYF.

The chain uses TRBV7-6 and TRBJ2-3; 11 nucleotides line up with TRBD1. Per the germline V gene, CDR1 is SGHVS and CDR2 is FNYEAQ. J lost 4 bases, V lost 3 bases, and 3 bases had no gene match. This CDR3 has 15 amino acids. In nucleotides, the CDR3 is TGTGCCAGCAGCTTTCGGACAGGGGGCGCAGATACGCAGTATTTT. It codes for CASSFRTGGADTQYF.

The chain uses TRBV15 and TRBJ2-1; the D is unclear. V lost 0 bases and J 7 bases, leaving 13 bases between the germline ends. CDR3 length: 15 amino acids. Germline V gene sequence: CDR1 LNHNV, CDR2 YYDKDF (reference sequence). CDR3 nucleotide sequence: TGTGCCACCAGCAGAGAATCCCCCGGGTTTAATGAGCAGTTCTTC. This translates into CATSRESPGFNEQFF.

The chain couples TRBV11-2 to TRBJ1-4, with TRBD1 identical over 8 bases. The germline gives CDR1 SGHAT, CDR2 FQNNGV. CDR3 length: 14 residues. V shed 5 bases and J 7 bases; nucleotides not matched to a gene: 6. The CDR3 bases are TGTGCCAGCAGCCCCGGGCAGGGGGCTGAAAAACTGTTTTTT. Amino acid sequence: CASSPGQGAEKLFF.

V is TRBV15 and J is TRBJ2-1; TRBD2 matches 8 bases. V shed 8 bases, J shed 3 bases, and the junction held 9 bases outside the gene matches. Germline V gene lookup returns CDR1 LNHNV and CDR2 YYDKDF (reference sequence). The CDR3 has 15 amino acids. CDR3 sequence: CATRLGGGIYNEQFF. The CDR3 DNA reads as TGTGCCACCCGGCTTGGCGGGGGGATCTACAATGAGCAGTTCTTC. Complete variable domain (other parts from reference TRBV15 and TRBJ2-1): DAMVIQNPRYQVTQFGKPVTLSCSQTLNHNVMYWYQQKSSQAPKLLFHYYDKDFNNEADTPDNFQSRRPNTSFCFLDIRSPGLGDTAMYLCATRLGGGIYNEQFFGPGTRLTVL.

The V call is TRBV6-1, the J call TRBJ1-4, with a possible D match to TRBD1 (5 bases). The germline CDR1 and CDR2 sequences are MNHNS and SASEGT. The CDR3 is 15 amino acids. V was cut by 6 bases and J by 8 bases, with 19 bases left in between. Written as DNA, the CDR3 is TGTGCCAGCAGGCCTCGCGGGGCGTTGGAGGAAAAACTGTTTTTT. Its translation: CASRPRGALEEKLFF.

V and J are TRBV7-8 and TRBJ2-1; D gene unclear. CDR3 length: 13 residues. V lost 1 base, J lost 4 bases, and 5 bases lay in between. Per germline, CDR1 SGHVS and CDR2 FQNEAQ. The CDR3 spells CASSLVRYNEQFF. The DNA for the CDR3 is TGTGCCAGCAGCTTAGTCAGATACAATGAGCAGTTCTTC.

The chain carries TRBV27 and TRBJ2-1, with 9 bases aligning to TRBD2. Trimming took 1 base from V and 7 from J; bases not matched to a gene: 2. The CDR3 loop spans 14 amino acids. Germline CDR1 reads MNHEY; CDR2 reads SMNVEV (reference sequence). The chain's CDR3 is CASSLYSGSNEQFF. In nucleotides, the CDR3 is TGTGCCAGCAGTTTATATAGCGGGAGTAATGAGCAGTTCTTC.

The CDR3 DNA reads TGCAGCGTTGAACCGGGAAACACTGAAGCTTTCTTT. Its protein is CSVEPGNTEAFF. The rearrangement uses TRBV29-1 and TRBJ1-1; D call uncertain. The V gene lost 2 bases and the J gene lost 2 bases, with 6 bases spanning the gap. The CDR3 consists of 12 residues. Germline lookup yields CDR1 SQVTM and CDR2 ANQGSEA.

This CDR3 is CASSPLAGEGIEQFF. Here the CDR3 DNA reads TGTGCCAGCAGCCCCTTAGCGGGAGAGGGGATTGAGCAGTTCTTC. This chain uses TRBV9 with TRBJ2-1; 9 positions match TRBD2. The V gene end was trimmed by 4 bases and the J gene end by 9 bases; junction bases not matched to a gene: 11. This CDR3 is 15 amino acids long. From germline, CDR1 is SGDLS and CDR2 YYNGEE.

The rearrangement links TRBV7-9 to TRBJ1-5, with 7 bases fitting TRBD1. The V and J ends lost 5 bases and 4 bases, in that order; junction bases with no gene match: 5. Per germline, CDR1 SEHNR and CDR2 FQNEAQ (reference sequence). This CDR3 comprises 14 residues. CDR3 sequence: CASSDSTGNQPQHF. Here the CDR3 DNA reads TGTGCCAGCAGCGACTCGACAGGGAATCAGCCCCAGCATTTT.

CDR3 nucleotide sequence: TGTGCCAGCAGTACACAGGGACATACGCAGTATTTT. It encodes CASSTQGHTQYF. This sequence joins TRBV27 and TRBJ2-3, with D perhaps TRBD1 (6 bases). V lost 5 bases to trimming and J lost 7 bases, with 10 bases between them. Germline CDR1 reads MNHEY; CDR2 reads SMNVEV (reference sequence). This CDR3 contains 12 residues.

The chain is built from TRBV18 and TRBJ2-6; D is perhaps TRBD1 (6 bases). Between the trimmed V and J ends, which lost 1 base and 0 bases, there was a span of 13 bases. The length of the CDR3 is 18 residues. Germline V gene lookup returns CDR1 KGHSH and CDR2 LQKENI. The CDR3: CASSPLRTVDSGANVLTF. CDR3 coding DNA: TGTGCCAGCTCACCACTGCGGACAGTCGACTCTGGGGCCAACGTCCTGACTTTC. The full variable domain, rest sourced from reference TRBV18 and TRBJ2-6, is NAGVMQNPRHLVRRRGQEARLRCSPMKGHSHVYWYRQLPEEGLKFMVYLQKENIIDESGMPKERFSAEFPKEGPSILRIQQVVRGDSAAYFCASSPLRTVDSGANVLTFGAGSRLTVL.

The chain joins TRBV5-1 to TRBJ1-5, with TRBD1 matching over 7 bases. The CDR3 extends over 13 amino acids. V lost 4 bases to trimming and J lost 5 bases; unmatched junction nucleotides: 3. Germline V CDR1 and CDR2: SGHRS, YFSETQ. Here the CDR3 DNA reads TGCGCCAGCAGCATCACAGGGGATCAGCCCCAGCATTTT. Translation: CASSITGDQPQHF.

The rearrangement uses TRBV30 and TRBJ1-5, with TRBD1 identical over 10 bases. Germline V gene lookup returns CDR1 GTSNPN and CDR2 SVGIG (reference sequence). The CDR3 extends over 15 amino acids. Losses at the gene ends were 5 bases for V and 4 bases for J; bases not matched to a gene: 8. As DNA, the CDR3 is TGTGCCTGGGGTTCGGGACAGGGGAGGAATCAGCCCCAGCATTTT. It yields the protein CAWGSGQGRNQPQHF. The full variable domain, its missing parts supplied by reference TRBV30 and TRBJ1-5, is SQTIHQWPATLVQPVGSPLSLECTVEGTSNPNLYWYRQAAGRGLQLLFYSVGIGQISSEVPQNLSASRPQDRQFILSSKKLLLSDSGFYLCAWGSGQGRNQPQHFGDGTRLSIL.

This chain joins TRBV30 and TRBJ2-1; TRBD2 matches at 7 bases. V shed 2 bases and J 3 bases; nucleotides not matched to a gene: 4. The CDR3 covers 14 residues. The V gene's germline CDR1 is GTSNPN and CDR2 SVGIG (reference sequence). CDR3 in amino acids: CAWSLGTNYNEQFF. In DNA, the CDR3 is TGTGCCTGGAGTTTAGGGACTAACTACAATGAGCAGTTCTTC. Variable domain in full (rest from reference TRBV30 and TRBJ2-1): SQTIHQWPATLVQPVGSPLSLECTVEGTSNPNLYWYRQAAGRGLQLLFYSVGIGQISSEVPQNLSASRPQDRQFILSSKKLLLSDSGFYLCAWSLGTNYNEQFFGPGTRLTVL.

This chain connects TRBV29-1 to TRBJ1-2; a possible D gene is TRBD1 (5 bases). Trimming removed 2 bases at V and 2 bases at J, with 15 bases between. This CDR3 has 15 residues. The germline CDR1 and CDR2 sequences are SQVTM and ANQGSEA. The chain's CDR3 is CSVESRSRVNYGYTF. The CDR3 DNA sequence: TGCAGCGTTGAAAGTCGTTCCAGGGTCAACTATGGCTACACCTTC.

The chain couples TRBV27 to TRBJ2-2; a weak D match, TRBD2 (6 bases). There are 14 residues in the CDR3. Per germline, CDR1 MNHEY and CDR2 SMNVEV (reference sequence). V lost 6 bases and J lost 4, with 12 bases in between. The DNA of the CDR3 is TGTGCCAGCAGCCGGGGGACGGGCACCGGGGAGCTGTTTTTT. The encoded protein is CASSRGTGTGELFF.

This sequence joins TRBV29-1 and TRBJ2-2; D not resolved. The germline V gene has CDR1 SQVTM and CDR2 ANQGSEA. This CDR3 is 10 amino acids long. V dropped 8 bases and J dropped 2 bases, with 3 bases sitting between them. The CDR3 spells CSLNTGELFF. The CDR3 DNA reads as TGCAGCCTAAACACCGGGGAGCTGTTTTTT.